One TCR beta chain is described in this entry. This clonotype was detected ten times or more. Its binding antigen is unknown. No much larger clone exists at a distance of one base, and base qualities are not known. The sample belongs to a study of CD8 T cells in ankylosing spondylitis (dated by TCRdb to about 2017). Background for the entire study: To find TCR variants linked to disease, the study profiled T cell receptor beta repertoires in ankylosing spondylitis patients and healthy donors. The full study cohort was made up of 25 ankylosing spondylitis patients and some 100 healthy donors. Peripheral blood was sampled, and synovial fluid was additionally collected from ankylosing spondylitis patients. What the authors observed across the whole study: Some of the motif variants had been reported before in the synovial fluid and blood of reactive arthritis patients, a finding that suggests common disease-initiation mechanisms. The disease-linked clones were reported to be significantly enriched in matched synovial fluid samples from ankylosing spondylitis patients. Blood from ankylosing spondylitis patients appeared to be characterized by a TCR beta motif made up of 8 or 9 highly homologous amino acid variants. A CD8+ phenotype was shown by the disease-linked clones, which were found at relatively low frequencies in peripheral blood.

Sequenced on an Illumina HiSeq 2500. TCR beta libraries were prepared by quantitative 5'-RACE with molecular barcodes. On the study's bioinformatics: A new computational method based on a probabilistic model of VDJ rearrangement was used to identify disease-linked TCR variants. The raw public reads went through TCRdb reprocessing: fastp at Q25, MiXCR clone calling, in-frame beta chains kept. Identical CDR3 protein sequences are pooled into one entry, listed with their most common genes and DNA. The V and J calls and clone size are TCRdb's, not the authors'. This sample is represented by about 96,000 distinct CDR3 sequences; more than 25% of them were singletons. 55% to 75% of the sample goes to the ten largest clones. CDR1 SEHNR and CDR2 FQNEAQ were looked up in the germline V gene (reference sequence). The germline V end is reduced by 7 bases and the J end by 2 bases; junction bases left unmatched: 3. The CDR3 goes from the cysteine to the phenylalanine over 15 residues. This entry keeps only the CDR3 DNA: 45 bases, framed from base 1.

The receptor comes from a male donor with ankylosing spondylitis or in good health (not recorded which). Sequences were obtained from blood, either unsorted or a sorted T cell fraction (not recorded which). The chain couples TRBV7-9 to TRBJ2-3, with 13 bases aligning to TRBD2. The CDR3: CASTGLAGATDTQYF. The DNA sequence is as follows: TGTGCCAGCACCGGACTAGCGGGAGCCACAGATACGCAGTATTTT.